This T cell receptor beta chain was retrieved from a study of T-cell reconstitution after alpha-beta-depleted transplantation in children. Findings and caveats of the study: Surviving recipient T cells and thymic progenitors accounted for the high day-60 TCRbeta diversity observed in some patients. Expanded graft clones, several hundred of them, were reportedly the source of alpha-beta T cells about two months after transplant. T-cell counts and diversity at one year post-transplant came mainly from newly produced T cells.

Germline values: CDR1 GTSNPN, CDR2 SVGIG (reference sequence). Losses at the gene ends were 5 bases for V and 8 bases for J; bases not matched to a gene: 18. The CDR3 loop spans 15 amino acids. Unique molecular identifiers were built into the TCRbeta library. TCRdb recomputed calls from the PCR reads with MiXCR, one row per CDR3 protein. The table lists 670,000 or so distinct CDR3 sequences, 10% to 15% of them singletons. This clonotype was detected only a few times. Its antigen is undetermined. This clonotype was obtained from a girl aged 2 to 10 with congenital amegakaryocytic thrombocytopenia, due to receive a stem cell transplant. This chain links TRBV30 with TRBJ2-7; 7 bases fit TRBD2. The sample consisted of PBMCs, taken before TCRalphabeta/CD19-depleted stem cell transplant. The CDR3 DNA is TGTGCCTGGGGGAGGGCTTCCCCTACGCCTACGAAGCAGTACTTC. Its protein is CAWGRASPTPTKQYF.